This entry lists 7 T cell receptor beta chains sequenced from one sample in a study of blood T cell repertoires in COVID-19. Sequenced by immunoSEQ multiplex PCR; TCRdb stores in-frame clones only, minus some. The sample includes around 50,000 clones, around four fifths seen only once; the top ten take roughly 5%. The material sequenced was peripheral blood. The receptors derive from a human donor in a cohort sampled during active COVID-19.

This sequence joins TRBV28 and TRBJ2-4; tentative D call: TRBD2 (5 bases). Trimming removed 4 bases at V and 3 bases at J, with 13 bases between. The germline V gene has CDR1 MDHEN and CDR2 SYDVKM. The CDR3 runs to 15 residues. The CDR3 nucleotides read TGTGCCAGCAGTTCCGTCGGAGGTTTCAAAAACATTCAGTACTTC. It translates to CASSSVGGFKNIQYF. The full variable domain, with the rest looked up from reference TRBV28 and TRBJ2-4, is DVKVTQSSRYLVKRTGEKVFLECVQDMDHENMFWYRQDPGLGLRLIYFSYDVKMKEKGDIPEGYSVSREKKERFSLILESASTNQTSMYLCASSSVGGFKNIQYFGAGTRLSVL.

V usage is TRBV30 and J usage is TRBJ1-2, with unresolved D. V lost 4 bases, J lost 5 bases, and 8 bases lay in between. The CDR3 runs 11 residues. Germline V gene data show CDR1 as GTSNPN and CDR2 as SVGIG (reference sequence). The CDR3 DNA follows: TGTGCCTGGATACGGGTGTATGGCTACACCTTC. This translates into CAWIRVYGYTF. Full variable domain (rest looked up from reference TRBV30 and TRBJ1-2): SQTIHQWPATLVQPVGSPLSLECTVEGTSNPNLYWYRQAAGRGLQLLFYSVGIGQISSEVPQNLSASRPQDRQFILSSKKLLLSDSGFYLCAWIRVYGYTFGSGTRLTVV.

This chain connects TRBV21-1 to TRBJ1-5; TRBD1 was called by the table and not checked on the DNA. TRBV21-1 is a listed pseudogene. The CDR3 is 15 amino acids. CDR3 protein: CASSKGQFSNQPQHF. DNA of the CDR3: TGTGCCAGCAGCAAAGGACAGTTTAGCAATCAGCCCCAGCATTTT.

This clone has a single count. V gene TRBV5-1 combines with J gene TRBJ2-2, with D perhaps TRBD2 (5 bases). The CDR3 covers 15 residues. CDR1 is SGHRS, CDR2 YFSETQ, per germline. The germline V and J ends were trimmed by 5 bases and 3 bases, with 14 bases remaining between them. Written as DNA, the CDR3 is TGCGCCAGCAGGGACTCCCCACAAGACACCGGGGAGCTGTTTTTT. Amino acid sequence: CASRDSPQDTGELFF.

The rearrangement links TRBV9 to TRBJ2-5; weak D call: TRBD2 (6 bases). Germline V CDR1 and CDR2: SGDLS, YYNGEE. CDR3 size: 15 residues. V was trimmed by 0 bases and J by 1 base, leaving 10 bases between them. The CDR3 coding sequence is TGTGCCAGCAGCGTAGAATCGGGAGCCCAAGAGACCCAGTACTTC. Encoded protein: CASSVESGAQETQYF.

Details on this clone: This sample includes further DNA sequences coding for the same CDR3. The chain carries TRBV4-3 and TRBJ1-2; D is unclear. Trimming stripped 1 base from V and 0 bases from J, with 6 bases between. Germline loops: CDR1 LGHNA, CDR2 YSLEER. The CDR3 is 14 amino acids. The CDR3 DNA sequence: TGCGCCAGCAGCCAAGGTCCAGCTAACTATGGCTACACCTTC. Translated: CASSQGPANYGYTF.

The CDR3 nucleotides read TGTGCCAGCAGTGACTCGGGTCGGGAAGAGCAGTTCTTC. This encodes CASSDSGREEQFF. This rearrangement joins TRBV6-4 to TRBJ2-1; D is possibly TRBD2 (5 bases). Per germline, CDR1 MRHNA and CDR2 SNTAGT. CDR3 size: 13 residues. Trimming left V 0 bases short and J 10 bases short, with 10 bases between.